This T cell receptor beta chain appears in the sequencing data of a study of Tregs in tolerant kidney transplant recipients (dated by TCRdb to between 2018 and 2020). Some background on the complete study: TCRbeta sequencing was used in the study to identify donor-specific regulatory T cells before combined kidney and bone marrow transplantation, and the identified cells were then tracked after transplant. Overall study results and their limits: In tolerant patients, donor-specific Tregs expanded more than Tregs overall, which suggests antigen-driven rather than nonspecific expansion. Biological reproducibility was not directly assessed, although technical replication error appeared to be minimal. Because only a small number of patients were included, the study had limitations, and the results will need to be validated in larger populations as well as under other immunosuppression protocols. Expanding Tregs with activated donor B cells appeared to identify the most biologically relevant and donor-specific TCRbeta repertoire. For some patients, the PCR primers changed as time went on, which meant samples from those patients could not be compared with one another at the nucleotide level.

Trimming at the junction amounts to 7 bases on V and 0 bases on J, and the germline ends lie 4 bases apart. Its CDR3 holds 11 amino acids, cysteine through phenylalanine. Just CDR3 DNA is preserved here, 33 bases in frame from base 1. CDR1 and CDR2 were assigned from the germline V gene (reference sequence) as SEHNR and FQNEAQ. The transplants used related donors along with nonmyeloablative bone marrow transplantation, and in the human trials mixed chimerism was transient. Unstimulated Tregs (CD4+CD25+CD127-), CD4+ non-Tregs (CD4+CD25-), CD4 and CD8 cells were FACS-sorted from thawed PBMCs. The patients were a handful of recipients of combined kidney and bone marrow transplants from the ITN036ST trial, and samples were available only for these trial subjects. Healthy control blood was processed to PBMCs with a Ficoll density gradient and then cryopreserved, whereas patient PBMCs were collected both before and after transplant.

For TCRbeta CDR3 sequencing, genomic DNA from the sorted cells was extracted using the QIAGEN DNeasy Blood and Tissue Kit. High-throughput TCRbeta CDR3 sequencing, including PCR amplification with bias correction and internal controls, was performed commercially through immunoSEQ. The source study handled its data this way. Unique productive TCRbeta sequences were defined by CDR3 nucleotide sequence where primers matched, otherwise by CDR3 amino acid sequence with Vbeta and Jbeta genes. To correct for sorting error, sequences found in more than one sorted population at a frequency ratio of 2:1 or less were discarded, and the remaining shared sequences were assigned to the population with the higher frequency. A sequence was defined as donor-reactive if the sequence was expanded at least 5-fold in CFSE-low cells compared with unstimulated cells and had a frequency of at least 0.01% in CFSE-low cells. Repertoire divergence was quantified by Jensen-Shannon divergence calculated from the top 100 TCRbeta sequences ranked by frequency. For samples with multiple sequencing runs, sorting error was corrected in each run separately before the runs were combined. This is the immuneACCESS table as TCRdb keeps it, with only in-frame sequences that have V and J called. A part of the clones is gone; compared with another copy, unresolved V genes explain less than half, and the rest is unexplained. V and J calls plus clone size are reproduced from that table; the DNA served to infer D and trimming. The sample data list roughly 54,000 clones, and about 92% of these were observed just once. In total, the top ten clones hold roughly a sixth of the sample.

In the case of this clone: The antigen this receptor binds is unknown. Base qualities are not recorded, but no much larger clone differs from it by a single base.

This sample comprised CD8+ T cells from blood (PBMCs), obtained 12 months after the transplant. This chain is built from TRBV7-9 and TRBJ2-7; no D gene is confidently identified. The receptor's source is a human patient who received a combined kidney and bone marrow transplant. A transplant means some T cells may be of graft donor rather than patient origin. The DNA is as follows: TGTGCCAGCACAGTCTCCTACGAGCAGTACTTC. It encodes CASTVSYEQYF.